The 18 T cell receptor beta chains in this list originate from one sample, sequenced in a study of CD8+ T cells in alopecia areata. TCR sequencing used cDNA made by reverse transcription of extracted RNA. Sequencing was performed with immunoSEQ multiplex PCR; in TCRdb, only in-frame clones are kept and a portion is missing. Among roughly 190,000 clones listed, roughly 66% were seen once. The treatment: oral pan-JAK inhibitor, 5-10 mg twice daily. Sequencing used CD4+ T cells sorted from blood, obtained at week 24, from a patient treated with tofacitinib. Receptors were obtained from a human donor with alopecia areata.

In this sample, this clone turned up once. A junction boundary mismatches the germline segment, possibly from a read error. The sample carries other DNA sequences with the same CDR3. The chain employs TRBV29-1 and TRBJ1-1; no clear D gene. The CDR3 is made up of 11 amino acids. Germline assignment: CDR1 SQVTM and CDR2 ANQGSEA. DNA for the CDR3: TGCAGCGTGGAAGAGGGCACTGAAGCTTTCTTT. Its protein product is CSVEEGTEAFF.

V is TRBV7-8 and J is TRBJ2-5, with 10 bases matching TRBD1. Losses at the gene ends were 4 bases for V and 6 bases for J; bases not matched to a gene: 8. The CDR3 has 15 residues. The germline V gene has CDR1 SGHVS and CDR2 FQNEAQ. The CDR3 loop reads CASSSGTGDRKTQYF. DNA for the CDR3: TGTGCCAGCAGCTCAGGGACAGGGGATCGAAAGACCCAGTACTTC.

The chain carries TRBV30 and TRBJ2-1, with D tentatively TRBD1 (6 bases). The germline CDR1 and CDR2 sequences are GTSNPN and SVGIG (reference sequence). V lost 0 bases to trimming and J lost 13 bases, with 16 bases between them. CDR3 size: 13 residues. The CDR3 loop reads CAWSVGPAGDQFF. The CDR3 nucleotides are TGTGCCTGGAGTGTAGGACCGGCAGGGGATCAGTTCTTC.

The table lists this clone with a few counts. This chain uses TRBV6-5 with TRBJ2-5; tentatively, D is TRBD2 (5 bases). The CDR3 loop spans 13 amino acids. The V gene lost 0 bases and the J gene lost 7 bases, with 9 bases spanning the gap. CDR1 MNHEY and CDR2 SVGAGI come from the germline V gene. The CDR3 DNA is TGTGCCAGCAGTTACTCGAGTGAGGGGACCCAGTACTTC. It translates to CASSYSSEGTQYF.

The CDR3 coding sequence is TGCGCCAGCAGCCTCGGCGGGGGGCGAAATTCGCAACAGTACTTC. Amino acids: CASSLGGGRNSQQYF. This chain uses TRBV4-3 with TRBJ2-7, with TRBD2 matching 8 bases. V shed 4 bases and J 10 bases; nucleotides not matched to a gene: 15. CDR3 length equals 15 residues. Per the germline V gene, CDR1 is LGHNA and CDR2 is YSLEER.

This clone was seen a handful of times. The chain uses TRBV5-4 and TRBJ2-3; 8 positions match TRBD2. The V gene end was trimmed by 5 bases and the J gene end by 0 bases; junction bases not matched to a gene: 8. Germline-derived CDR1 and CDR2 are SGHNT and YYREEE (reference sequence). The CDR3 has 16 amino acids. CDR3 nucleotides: TGTGCCAGCAGACTCCAGGCGGGGGGCAGCACAGATACGCAGTATTTT. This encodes CASRLQAGGSTDTQYF.

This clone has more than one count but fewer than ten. This chain's CDR3 is CATSRDLSSGELFF. The CDR3 nucleotides read TGTGCCACCAGCAGAGATCTTAGTTCCGGGGAGCTGTTTTTT. J is TRBJ2-2 and V is TRBV15; D is undetermined. The germline V gene has CDR1 LNHNV and CDR2 YYDKDF (reference sequence). CDR3 length: 14 amino acids. The ends were cut back, 0 bases at V and 6 bases at J, with 8 bases in the middle.

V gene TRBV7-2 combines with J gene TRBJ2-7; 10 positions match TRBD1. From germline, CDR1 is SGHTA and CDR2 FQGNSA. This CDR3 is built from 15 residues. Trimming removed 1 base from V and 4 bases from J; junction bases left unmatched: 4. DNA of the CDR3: TGTGCCAGCAGCTTAGAAGGGACAGGGGTGTACGAGCAGTACTTC. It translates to CASSLEGTGVYEQYF. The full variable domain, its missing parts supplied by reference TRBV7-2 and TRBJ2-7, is GAGVSQSPSNKVTEKGKDVELRCDPISGHTALYWYRQSLGQGLEFLIYFQGNSAPDKSGLPSDRFSAERTGGSVSTLTIQRTQQEDSAVYLCASSLEGTGVYEQYFGPGTRLTVT.

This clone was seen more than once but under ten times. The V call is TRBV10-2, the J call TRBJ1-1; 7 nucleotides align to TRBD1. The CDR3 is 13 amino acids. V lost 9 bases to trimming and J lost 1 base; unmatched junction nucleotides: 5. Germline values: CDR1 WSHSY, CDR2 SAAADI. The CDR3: CASARQGNTEAFF. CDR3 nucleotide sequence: TGCGCCAGTGCCAGACAGGGGAACACTGAAGCTTTCTTT.

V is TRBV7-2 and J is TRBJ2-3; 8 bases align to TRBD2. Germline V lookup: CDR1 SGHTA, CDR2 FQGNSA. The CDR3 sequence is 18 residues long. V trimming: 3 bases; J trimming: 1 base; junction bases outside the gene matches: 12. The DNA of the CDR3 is TGTGCCAGCAGCTTCTTGGGGTACAGCGGGGGCCGCACAGATACGCAGTATTTT. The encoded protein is CASSFLGYSGGRTDTQYF.

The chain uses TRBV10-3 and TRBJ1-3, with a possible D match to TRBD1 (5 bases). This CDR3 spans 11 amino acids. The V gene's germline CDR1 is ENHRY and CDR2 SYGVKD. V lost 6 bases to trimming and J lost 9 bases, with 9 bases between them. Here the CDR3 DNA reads TGTGCCATCAGGGGACTCAGCACCATATATTTT. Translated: CAIRGLSTIYF.

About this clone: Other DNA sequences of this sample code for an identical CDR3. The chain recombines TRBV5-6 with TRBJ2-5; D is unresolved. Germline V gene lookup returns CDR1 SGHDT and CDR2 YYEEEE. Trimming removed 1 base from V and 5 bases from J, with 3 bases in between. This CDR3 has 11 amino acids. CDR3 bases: TGTGCCAGCAGCTTGAGCGAGACCCAGTACTTC. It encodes CASSLSETQYF. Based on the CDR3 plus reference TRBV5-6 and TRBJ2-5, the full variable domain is DAGVTQSPTHLIKTRGQQVTLRCSPKSGHDTVSWYQQALGQGPQFIFQYYEEEERQRGNFPDRFSGHQFPNYSSELNVNALLLGDSALYLCASSLSETQYFGPGTRLLVL.

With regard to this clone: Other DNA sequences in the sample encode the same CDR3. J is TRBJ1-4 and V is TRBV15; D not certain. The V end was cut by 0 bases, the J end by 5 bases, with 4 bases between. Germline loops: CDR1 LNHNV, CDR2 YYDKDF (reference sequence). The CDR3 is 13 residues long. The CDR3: CATSRDFNEKLFF. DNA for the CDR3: TGTGCCACCAGCAGAGATTTCAATGAAAAACTGTTTTTT.

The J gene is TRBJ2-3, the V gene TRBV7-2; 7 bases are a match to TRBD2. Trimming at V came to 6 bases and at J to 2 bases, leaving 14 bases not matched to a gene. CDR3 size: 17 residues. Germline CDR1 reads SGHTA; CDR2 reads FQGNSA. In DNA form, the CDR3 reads TGTGCCAGCAGTTCACGGCAAGGGAGGGGATTCACAGATACGCAGTATTTT. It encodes CASSSRQGRGFTDTQYF.

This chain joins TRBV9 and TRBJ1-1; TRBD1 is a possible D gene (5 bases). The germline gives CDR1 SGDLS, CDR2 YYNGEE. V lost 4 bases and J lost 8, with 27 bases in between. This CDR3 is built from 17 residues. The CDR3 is CASSRIKHQGYISEAFF. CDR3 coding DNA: TGTGCCAGCAGCCGAATAAAACACCAGGGCTATATCTCCGAAGCTTTCTTT.

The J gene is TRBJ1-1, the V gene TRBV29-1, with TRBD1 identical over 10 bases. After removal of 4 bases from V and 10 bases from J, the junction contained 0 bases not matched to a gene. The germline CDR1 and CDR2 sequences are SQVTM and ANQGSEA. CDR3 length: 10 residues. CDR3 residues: CSVGDRGAFF. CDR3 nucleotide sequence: TGCAGCGTTGGGGACAGGGGAGCTTTCTTT.

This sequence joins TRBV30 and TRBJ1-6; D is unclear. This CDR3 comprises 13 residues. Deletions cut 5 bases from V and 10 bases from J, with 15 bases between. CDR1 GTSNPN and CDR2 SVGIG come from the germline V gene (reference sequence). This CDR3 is CAWFPGAGSPLHF. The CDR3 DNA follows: TGTGCCTGGTTCCCGGGCGCTGGATCACCCCTCCACTTT.

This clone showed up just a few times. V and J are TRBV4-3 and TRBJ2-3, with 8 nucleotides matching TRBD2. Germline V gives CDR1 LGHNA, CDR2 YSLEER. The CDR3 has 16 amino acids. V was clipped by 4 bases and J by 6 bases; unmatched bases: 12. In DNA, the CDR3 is TGCGCCAGCAGCCTCGATAGCGGGGCTTTCAGGGATACGCAGTATTTT. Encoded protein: CASSLDSGAFRDTQYF.